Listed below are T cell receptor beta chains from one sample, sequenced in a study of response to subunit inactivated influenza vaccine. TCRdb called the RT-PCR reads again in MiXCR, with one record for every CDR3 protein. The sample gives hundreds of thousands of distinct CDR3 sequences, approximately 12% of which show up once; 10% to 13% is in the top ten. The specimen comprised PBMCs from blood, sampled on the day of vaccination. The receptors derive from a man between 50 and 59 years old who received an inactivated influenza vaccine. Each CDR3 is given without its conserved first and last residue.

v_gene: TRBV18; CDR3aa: ASSPEGLAELETQY
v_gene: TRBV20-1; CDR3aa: SSRQSTDTQY
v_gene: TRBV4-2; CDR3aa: ASSQVHFSVLAGQNEQF
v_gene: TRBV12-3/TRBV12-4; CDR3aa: ASRLASGNTIY
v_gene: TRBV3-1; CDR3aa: ASSPGQGQY
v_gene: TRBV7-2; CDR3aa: ASSFPSLQSTGELF
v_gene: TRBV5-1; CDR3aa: ASSLGGGPNQETQY
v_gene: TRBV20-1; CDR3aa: SARGLSYNEQF
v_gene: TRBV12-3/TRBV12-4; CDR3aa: ASSFRYGYT
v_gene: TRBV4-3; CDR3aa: ASSQDAGPGELF
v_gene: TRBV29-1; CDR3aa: SVSTGTLNTEAF
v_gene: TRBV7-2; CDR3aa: ASSYLGGTEQF
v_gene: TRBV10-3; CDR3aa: AISEAGGSSGNTIY
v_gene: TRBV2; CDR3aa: ASSEVTGPSNEQF
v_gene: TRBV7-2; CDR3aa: ASSRLAGAADTQY